The 16 T cell receptor beta chains given below trace back to one sample, sequenced in a study of control samples from healthy donors and cancer patients. Data came from immunoSEQ multiplex PCR; TCRdb stores just in-frame clones and leaves some out. The profile shows approximately 100,000 clones, approximately 89% of them singletons. Input material: blood. These receptors were obtained from a man between 25 and 39 years old in good health.

The rearrangement uses TRBV7-6 and TRBJ2-4, with 13 bases lining up with TRBD2. Germline loops: CDR1 SGHVS, CDR2 FNYEAQ. J gave up 0 bases and V 4 bases, and 3 bases lay outside the gene matches. The CDR3 runs 17 residues. The CDR3 bases are TGTGCCAGCAGCTCGACTAGCGGGGGGCTAGCCAAAAACATTCAGTACTTC. Translating it yields CASSSTSGGLAKNIQYF.

The chain is built from TRBV11-2 and TRBJ2-5; D not resolved. Trimming took off 1 base at V and 4 bases at J, with 13 bases between the two ends. The length of the CDR3 is 15 residues. Germline-derived CDR1 and CDR2 are SGHAT and FQNNGV. The CDR3 region has the DNA TGTGCCAGCAGCTTAGGGCGCCGGAGCGCAGAGACCCAGTACTTC. Its translation: CASSLGRRSAETQYF.

The CDR3 region is CAISESVVEGTNYGYTF. The CDR3 DNA follows: TGTGCCATCAGTGAGTCAGTGGTGGAGGGGACTAACTATGGCTACACCTTC. The chain has TRBV10-3 and TRBJ1-2; maybe TRBD1 (5 bases). From germline, CDR1 is ENHRY and CDR2 SYGVKD. This CDR3 is 17 amino acids long. V gave up 0 bases and J gave up 0 bases, with 14 bases separating them.

This clone was found once. J is TRBJ1-2 and V is TRBV9; 11 bases fit TRBD1. The CDR3 loop spans 14 amino acids. The ends lost 3 bases at V and 6 bases at J; junction bases unmatched: 4. The germline V gene has CDR1 SGDLS and CDR2 YYNGEE. CDR3 region: CASSGGQGANGYTF. The DNA of the CDR3 is TGTGCCAGCAGCGGTGGACAGGGGGCTAATGGCTACACCTTC.

The chain has TRBV5-8 and TRBJ2-2; a possible D gene is TRBD1 (6 bases). The V gene lost 9 bases and the J gene lost 0 bases, with 18 bases spanning the gap. This CDR3 spans 16 amino acids. The germline CDR1 and CDR2 sequences are SGHTS and YDEGEE. The CDR3 protein is CATEVTGLANTGELFF. The DNA for the CDR3 is TGTGCCACCGAGGTAACAGGGCTCGCGAACACCGGGGAGCTGTTTTTT.

Only one count was recorded for this clone. The chain carries TRBV18 and TRBJ2-7, with a tentative D call TRBD2 (5 bases). The CDR3 extends over 15 amino acids. Germline V gene data show CDR1 as KGHSH and CDR2 as LQKENI. Trimming removed 0 bases at V and 4 bases at J, with 13 bases between. This chain's CDR3 is CASSPPGSGIYEQYF. The CDR3 bases are TGTGCCAGCTCACCACCGGGGTCGGGGATATACGAGCAGTACTTC.

There are a few counts of this clone. The chain couples TRBV6-5 to TRBJ1-2, with D uncertain. CDR3 length equals 13 residues. CDR1 and CDR2 (germline): MNHEY, SVGAGI. The V end was cut by 2 bases, the J end by 2 bases, with 6 bases between. CDR3: CASSYGENYGYTF. The CDR3 DNA follows: TGTGCCAGCAGTTACGGGGAGAACTATGGCTACACCTTC.

This clone was counted a single time. V usage is TRBV19 and J usage is TRBJ2-7; TRBD1 aligns across 8 bases. V gave up 3 bases and J gave up 6 bases; unmatched junction bases: 13. The CDR3 length is 16 residues. Germline V lookup: CDR1 LNHDA, CDR2 SQIVND (reference sequence). In DNA, the CDR3 is TGTGCCAGTAGTATCGACCTCGGACAGGGAATCGTCGAGCAGTACTTC. Encoded protein: CASSIDLGQGIVEQYF.

The rearrangement uses TRBV3-1 (or the pseudogene TRBV3-2) and TRBJ2-7; either TRBD1 or TRBD2 may fit D (5 bases each). The V gene lost 0 bases and the J gene lost 3 bases, with 15 bases spanning the gap. Germline CDR1 LGHDT, CDR2 YNNKEL (reference sequence). The CDR3 extends over 16 amino acids. This CDR3 reads CASSQDTGEGSYEQYF. CDR3 nucleotide sequence: TGTGCCAGCAGCCAAGATACCGGAGAGGGGAGCTACGAGCAGTACTTC.

The genes are TRBV11-1 and TRBJ1-1, with unresolved D. The CDR3 has 13 amino acids. Per germline, CDR1 SGHAT and CDR2 FQDESV (reference sequence). V lost 4 bases and J lost 4, with 10 bases in between. The CDR3 protein is CASSSTSGTEAFF. DNA for the CDR3: TGTGCCAGCAGCTCCACCTCGGGCACTGAAGCTTTCTTT.

V and J are TRBV2 and TRBJ1-2; 7 nucleotides agree with TRBD1. The CDR3 extends over 13 amino acids. V lost 6 bases, J lost 7 bases, and 8 bases stayed unmatched. Germline assignment: CDR1 SNHLY and CDR2 FYNNEI. CDR3: CASRQTGESGYTF. CDR3 DNA: TGTGCCAGCAGACAAACAGGGGAGTCTGGCTACACCTTC.

This clone was counted once. This CDR3 is CASSIGRGTTEAFF. The DNA for the CDR3 is TGTGCCAGTAGTATAGGCAGGGGGACCACTGAAGCTTTCTTT. This chain uses TRBV19 with TRBJ1-1, with 7 bases aligning to TRBD1. The CDR3 totals 14 residues. V gave up 1 base and J gave up 4 bases; unmatched junction bases: 3. Germline V gives CDR1 LNHDA, CDR2 SQIVND (reference sequence).

The chain links TRBV30 to TRBJ1-6; unclear D gene. V was clipped by 3 bases and J by 12 bases, with 12 bases between them. Per germline, CDR1 GTSNPN and CDR2 SVGIG (reference sequence). This CDR3 region has 12 residues. The CDR3 sequence: CAWSGITLPLHF. CDR3 sequence (DNA): TGTGCCTGGAGCGGTATCACTCTACCCCTCCACTTT.

This clone was counted a single time. The chain couples TRBV29-1 to TRBJ2-1; D is ambiguous. V was clipped by 5 bases and J by 7 bases, with 15 bases between them. Germline CDR1 reads SQVTM; CDR2 reads ANQGSEA. This CDR3 is built from 13 residues. The CDR3 nucleotides read TGCAGCGTTCATGAGGAAAATAATAATGAGCAGTTCTTC. Translated: CSVHEENNNEQFF.

The rearrangement links TRBV4-1 to TRBJ1-6; 9 bases fit TRBD1. Losses at the gene ends were 2 bases for V and 6 bases for J; bases not matched to a gene: 8. The germline CDR1 and CDR2 sequences are MGHRA and YSYEKL. The CDR3 runs to 17 residues. This CDR3 reads CASSQRVMDRGNSPLHF. CDR3 DNA: TGCGCCAGCAGCCAAAGGGTTATGGACAGGGGTAATTCACCCCTCCACTTT.

The chain combines TRBV7-9 with TRBJ1-2; possible D gene TRBD1, 5 bases. Deletions cut 0 bases from V and 6 bases from J, with 20 bases between. This CDR3 comprises 17 residues. Germline assignment: CDR1 SEHNR and CDR2 FQNEAQ (reference sequence). CDR3 region: CASSLARGSGGEDGYTF. DNA for the CDR3: TGTGCCAGCAGCTTAGCGCGGGGGTCAGGAGGAGAGGATGGCTACACCTTC.